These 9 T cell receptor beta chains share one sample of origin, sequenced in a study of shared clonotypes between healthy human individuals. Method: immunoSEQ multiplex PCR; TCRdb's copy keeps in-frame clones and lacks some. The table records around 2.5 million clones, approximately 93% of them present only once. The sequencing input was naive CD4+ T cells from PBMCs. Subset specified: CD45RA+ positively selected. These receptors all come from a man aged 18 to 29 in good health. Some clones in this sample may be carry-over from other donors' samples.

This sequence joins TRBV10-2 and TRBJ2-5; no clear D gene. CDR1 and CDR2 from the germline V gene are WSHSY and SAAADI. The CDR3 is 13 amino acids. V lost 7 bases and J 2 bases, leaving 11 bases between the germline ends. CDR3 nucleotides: TGCGCCAGCATGAAGACAAATCAAGAGACCCAGTACTTC. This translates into CASMKTNQETQYF.

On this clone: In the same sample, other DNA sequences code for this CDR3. CDR3 loop: CASSLDRGSYEQYF. For the CDR3, the DNA is TGTGCCAGCAGCTTAGATAGGGGCTCCTACGAGCAGTACTTC. The chain joins TRBV7-2 to TRBJ2-7, with a weak D call TRBD1 (5 bases). The V end was cut by 1 base, the J end by 0 bases, with 7 bases between. The CDR3 contains 14 residues. Germline CDR1 reads SGHTA; CDR2 reads FQGNSA.

CDR3 sequence (DNA): TGTGCCAGCAGTCCCAATGCAGGGGCCACCGGGGAGCTGTTTTTT. Its protein is CASSPNAGATGELFF. This chain links TRBV28 with TRBJ2-2, with D possibly matching TRBD1 (6 bases). With 5 bases removed from V and 4 bases from J, the gap between germline ends came to 14 bases. This CDR3 has 15 residues. Germline-derived CDR1 and CDR2 are MDHEN and SYDVKM.

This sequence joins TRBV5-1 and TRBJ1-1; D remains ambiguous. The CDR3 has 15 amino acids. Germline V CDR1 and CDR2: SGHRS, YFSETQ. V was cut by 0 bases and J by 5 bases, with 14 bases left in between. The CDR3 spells CASSLAVDGPTEAFF. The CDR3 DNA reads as TGCGCCAGCAGCTTGGCAGTAGACGGTCCGACTGAAGCTTTCTTT. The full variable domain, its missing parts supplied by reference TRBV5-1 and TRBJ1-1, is KAGVTQTPRYLIKTRGQQVTLSCSPISGHRSVSWYQQTPGQGLQFLFEYFSETQRNKGNFPGRFSGRQFSNSRSEMNVSTLELGDSALYLCASSLAVDGPTEAFFGQGTRLTVV.

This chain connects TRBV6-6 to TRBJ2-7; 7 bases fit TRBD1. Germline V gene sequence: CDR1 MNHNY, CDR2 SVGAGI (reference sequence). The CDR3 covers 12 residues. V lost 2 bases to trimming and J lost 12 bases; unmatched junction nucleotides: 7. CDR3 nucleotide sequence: TGTGCCAGCAGTTACGAGAACAGGGGCAGGTACTTC. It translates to CASSYENRGRYF.

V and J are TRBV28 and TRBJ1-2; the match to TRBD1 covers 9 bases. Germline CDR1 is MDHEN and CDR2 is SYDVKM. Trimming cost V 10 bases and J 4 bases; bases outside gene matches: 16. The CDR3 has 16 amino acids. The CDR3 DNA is TGTGCCACCAACCTCCGGGACAGGGCCGGTAGCTATGGCTACACCTTC. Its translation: CATNLRDRAGSYGYTF.

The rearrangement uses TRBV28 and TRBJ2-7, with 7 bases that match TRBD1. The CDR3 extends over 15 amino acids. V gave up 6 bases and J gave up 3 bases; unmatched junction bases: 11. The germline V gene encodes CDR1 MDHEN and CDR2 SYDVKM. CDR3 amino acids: CASRISRGQGYEQYF. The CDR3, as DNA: TGTGCCAGCAGAATCTCTAGGGGGCAGGGCTACGAGCAGTACTTC.

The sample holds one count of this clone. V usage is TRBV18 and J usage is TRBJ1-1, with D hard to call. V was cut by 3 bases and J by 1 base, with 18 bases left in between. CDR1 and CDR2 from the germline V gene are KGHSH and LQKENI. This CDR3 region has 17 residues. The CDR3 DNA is TGTGCCAGCTCACCCCCTTGGCCGGCGCTAGGGAACACTGAAGCTTTCTTT. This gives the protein CASSPPWPALGNTEAFF.

This CDR3 reads CASSPSGEGKTQYF. Written as DNA, the CDR3 is TGCGCCAGCAGCCCCAGCGGGGAGGGAAAGACCCAGTACTTC. This chain links TRBV5-1 with TRBJ2-5; TRBD2 matches 7 bases. The germline V gene has CDR1 SGHRS and CDR2 YFSETQ. This CDR3 region has 14 residues. Trimming at V came to 4 bases and at J to 6 bases, leaving 9 bases not matched to a gene.